This is a list of T cell receptor beta chains from one sample in a study of T cells after yellow fever vaccination. TCRdb reanalysed the 5' RACE reads using MiXCR and keeps one entry per CDR3 protein. Of fewer than 400,000 distinct CDR3 sequences listed, around 6.5% are singletons. This specimen consisted of PBMCs, obtained 5 days after the yellow fever booster vaccination. The receptors stem from a man aged 30 to 45 who received the YFV17D yellow fever vaccine. The CDR3 runs from the conserved cysteine through the conserved F or W. A D gene is named only where the DNA matches it firmly. Only some rows state a clone size, as once, few, many or a class for expanded clones.

d_call	clone_size	j_call	v_call	cdr3_nt	cdr3_aa
TRBD2	few	TRBJ2-5	TRBV25-1	TGTGCCAGCAGTGCCCCAATTGGCGCTAGCGGGAGAGTTGGCGAGACCCAGTACTTC	CASSAPIGASGRVGETQYF
-	-	TRBJ2-3	TRBV11-2	TGTGCCAGCACATCAACGACCGGGGCCACAGATACGCAGTATTTT	CASTSTTGATDTQYF
-	-	TRBJ2-1	TRBV12-3/TRBV12-4	TGTGCCAGCAGTTTATTATCTTGGGATGAGCAGTTCTTC	CASSLLSWDEQFF
TRBD1	-	TRBJ2-5	TRBV20-1	TGCAGTGCTCCGGGGACAGGGCAGGAGACCCAGTACTTC	CSAPGTGQETQYF
-	-	TRBJ2-7	TRBV20-1	TGCAGTGCTAGAGAGACTAAGAAGAGTTACGAGCAGTACTTC	CSARETKKSYEQYF
TRBD1	few	TRBJ1-1	TRBV5-1	TGCGCCAGCAGCTTCCCGGGACAGGGAAACATCCCCACCACTGAAGCTTTCTTT	CASSFPGQGNIPTTEAFF
TRBD1	few	TRBJ2-2	TRBV29-1	TGCAGCGTATGGACAGGGGCCGGGGAGCTGTTTTTT	CSVWTGAGELFF
TRBD2	few	TRBJ2-7	TRBV13	TGTGCCAGCAGCATCCTGAGCGGGAGAAGGTCCTACGAGCAGTACTTC	CASSILSGRRSYEQYF
-	many	TRBJ2-3	TRBV20-1	TGCAGTGCTGGGTGGTTAGATACGCAGTATTTT	CSAGWLDTQYF
-	-	TRBJ1-5	TRBV5-4	TGTGCCAGCAGCTTGGGGGGCGCGAATCAGCCCCAGCATTTT	CASSLGGANQPQHF
-	few	TRBJ2-2	TRBV4-1	TGCGCCAGCAGCCAAGCGGCACGCACCGGGGAGCTGTTTTTT	CASSQAARTGELFF
-	many	TRBJ2-1	TRBV5-6	TGTGCCAGCAGCCGTGGACCAGCGAATTACAATGAGCAGTTCTTC	CASSRGPANYNEQFF
TRBD1	-	TRBJ1-4	TRBV5-1	TGCGCCAGCAGCTTGGAAGGGGGCGCGGTTGAAAAACTGTTTTTT	CASSLEGGAVEKLFF
-	-	TRBJ2-7	TRBV7-2	TGTGCCAGCAGCTCCCGGCCCCTTAGTCCCTACGAGCAGTACTTC	CASSSRPLSPYEQYF
TRBD2	few	TRBJ2-1	TRBV20-1	TGCAGTGCTAGAGTGGGTAGCGGGAGGAAGAATGAGCAGTTCTTC	CSARVGSGRKNEQFF
-	-	TRBJ2-7	TRBV3-1	TGTGCCAGCAGCCTTCGAGCAGTGAACTACGAGCAGTACTTC	CASSLRAVNYEQYF
-	many	TRBJ2-2	TRBV5-1	TGCGCCAGCAGCTATTTCTGGGGCACAGAGCTTACATACACCGGGGAGCTGTTTTTT	CASSYFWGTELTYTGELFF
-	-	TRBJ2-2	TRBV7-2	TGTGCCAGCAGCCCAACCTTCACCGGGGAGCTGTTTTTT	CASSPTFTGELFF
TRBD2	few	TRBJ2-5	TRBV25-1	TGTGCCAGCAGTGAATTTGCGGGAGGCGGTGAGACCCAGTACTTC	CASSEFAGGGETQYF
-	many	TRBJ1-5	TRBV20-1	TGCAGTGCTAGCGAGGACCCTCGGGGGCCCCAGCATTTT	CSASEDPRGPQHF
TRBD1	many	TRBJ2-5	TRBV7-9	TGTGCCAGCAGCCTACCGGGACAGGGGGCTGGAGAGACCCAGTACTTC	CASSLPGQGAGETQYF
-	-	TRBJ2-2	TRBV7-7	TGTGCTAGCAGCCCACACCCCACCGGGGAGCTGTTTTTT	CASSPHPTGELFF
TRBD1	-	TRBJ1-5	TRBV6-2/TRBV6-3	TGTGCCAGCCAGGGACAGCCCTATCAGCCCCAGCATTTT	CASQGQPYQPQHF
-	many	TRBJ2-7	TRBV5-4	TGTGCCAGCAGCCCGGGGAGGCGGGATGAGCAGTACTTC	CASSPGRRDEQYF
TRBD1	few	TRBJ2-7	TRBV7-6	TGTGCCAGCAGCAGAGACAGGGGGTCGGGCGAGCAGTACTTC	CASSRDRGSGEQYF
-	-	TRBJ2-1	TRBV7-8	TGTGCCAGCAGCTCAAATAACAATGAGCAGTTCTTC	CASSSNNNEQFF
-	few	TRBJ2-2	TRBV7-2	TGTGCCAGCAGCTTTAGCTTTTCCGGGGAGCTGTTTTTT	CASSFSFSGELFF
-	few	TRBJ2-7	TRBV9	TGTGCCAGCAGCGTGGCAGCGGGTGACTACGAGCAGTACTTC	CASSVAAGDYEQYF
-	-	TRBJ1-1	TRBV6-5	TGTGCCAGCAGTTACCCGGGGGGGGGCACTGAAGCTTTCTTT	CASSYPGGGTEAFF
-	many	TRBJ2-7	TRBV7-2	TGTGCCAGCAGCAGGGACGGGTACTACGAGCAGTACTTC	CASSRDGYYEQYF
TRBD2	few	TRBJ2-7	TRBV29-1	TGCAGCGTGAGTCTTGGGACGGGAGGGGGATACGAGCAGTACTTC	CSVSLGTGGGYEQYF
-	few	TRBJ2-1	TRBV12-3/TRBV12-4	TGTGCCAGCAGTTTCCGTGCCTATGAGCAGTTCTTC	CASSFRAYEQFF
-	many	TRBJ2-2	TRBV29-1	TGCAGCGTTGCGAGGAACGGGGAGCTGTTTTTT	CSVARNGELFF
TRBD2	few	TRBJ2-5	TRBV10-3	TGTGCCATCAGTCCTAGCGGGAGTAGGAGTGAGACCCAGTACTTC	CAISPSGSRSETQYF
-	-	TRBJ1-3	TRBV7-9	TGTGCCAGCAGCTTAGTACCCACAGGGTATGGAAACACCATATATTTT	CASSLVPTGYGNTIYF
-	many	TRBJ2-1	TRBV5-1	TGCGCCAGCAAACCCGTAGGGGGCTCCTACAATGAGCAGTTCTTC	CASKPVGGSYNEQFF
-	few	TRBJ2-1	TRBV7-2	TGTGCCAGCAGCTTAGGTCCGGCCCCGGAGAATGAGCAGTTCTTC	CASSLGPAPENEQFF
TRBD1	many	TRBJ2-1	TRBV10-3	TGTGCCATCAGTGAGGAAAACAGGGGTGCCTACAATGAGCAGTTCTTC	CAISEENRGAYNEQFF
TRBD2	few	TRBJ2-3	TRBV7-2	TGTGCCAGCAGCCCGCGGGCTAGCGGGAGCGCAGATACGCAGTATTTT	CASSPRASGSADTQYF
TRBD2	-	TRBJ2-1	TRBV29-1	TGCAGCGTTGAAGCGACTATCAAGCGGGAGCGCCCCTACAATGAGCAGTTCTTC	CSVEATIKRERPYNEQFF
-	few	TRBJ2-3	TRBV11-3	TGTGCCAGCAGCTTAGAACAGGCCGATACGCAGTATTTT	CASSLEQADTQYF
TRBD2	-	TRBJ2-1	TRBV6-1	TGTGCCAGCAGAATAACTAGCGACTACAATGAGCAGTTCTTC	CASRITSDYNEQFF
-	-	TRBJ1-1	TRBV20-1	TGCAGTGCTAGATTTTCATTCATGAACACTGAAGCTTTCTTT	CSARFSFMNTEAFF
TRBD2	-	TRBJ2-3	TRBV12-5	TGTGCTAGTGGTGCCAGCGGGGGAGTTAGCACAGATACGCAGTATTTT	CASGASGGVSTDTQYF
-	few	TRBJ2-1	TRBV10-3	TGTGCCATCAGTGAGGGGCCTACCAATGAGCAGTTCTTC	CAISEGPTNEQFF
TRBD1	many	TRBJ2-5	TRBV20-1	TGCAGTGCTCTCTTGGACAGGGAGAAGACCCAGTACTTC	CSALLDREKTQYF
-	-	TRBJ2-5	TRBV9	TGTGCCAGCAGCGTAGAGGGCAGGCCTCAAGAGACCCAGTACTTC	CASSVEGRPQETQYF
-	few	TRBJ2-3	TRBV5-5	TGTGCCAGCAGCTCGGGGAACGGCGTACGCACAGATACGCAGTATTTT	CASSSGNGVRTDTQYF
-	few	TRBJ2-1	TRBV15	TGTGCCACCAGCAGAGAAAGGGGCGTAGGAGAGCAGTTCTTC	CATSRERGVGEQFF
-	many	TRBJ1-6	TRBV25-1	TGTGCCAGCAGTGATCGAATAGGGGGGACCAATAATTCACCCCTCCACTTT	CASSDRIGGTNNSPLHF